This T cell receptor beta chain was profiled in a study of neurological immune-mediated disorders. Notes on the study in general: Phylogenetic grouping assigned the repertoires of 18 of 34 multiple sclerosis patients to a single related-CDR3 cluster, which may represent a signature.

This clonotype was picked up many times. The antigen is undetermined. CDR1 and CDR2 (germline): ENHRY, SYGVKD. V lost 6 bases and J lost 2, with 12 bases in between. The CDR3 is 14 amino acids. Synthesis of cDNA used 5'RACE (with 10-nucleotide random UMIs). TCRdb re-analysed the 5' RACE reads in MiXCR, keeping a single row per CDR3 protein. The sample includes 55,000 to 75,000 distinct CDR3 sequences, about 2.5% seen only once; the top ten take 2.5% to 3.5%. The sample consisted of PBMCs. This chain joins TRBV10-3 and TRBJ2-3; possible D gene TRBD1, 6 bases. This receptor was taken from a man in his fifties or sixties with multiple sclerosis. The CDR3 loop is CAIRGGSNTDTQYF. CDR3 DNA sequence: TGTGCCATCAGAGGGGGTAGCAACACAGATACGCAGTATTTT.